The 29 T cell receptor beta chains presented below share a single source sample, sequenced in a study of cytomegalovirus exposure and HLA in healthy donors (TCRdb year 2017). Library creation used the immunoSEQ multiplex PCR assay. For the multiplex PCR, a mixture combining 60 forward primers for TCR Vbeta segments and 13 reverse primers for TCR Jbeta segments was used. TCRdb limited this immuneACCESS table to in-frame rearrangements with V and J called. A share of clones is missing; checked studies link under half to unresolved V genes, and the rest is unexplained. For this sample the table gives around 120,000 clones, of which 70% to 85% were detected only once. Together, the top ten hold roughly 12% of the sample. Sequenced sample: PBMCs. These receptor sequences come from a woman aged 45-65 years in good health and CMV-seropositive.

V is TRBV28 and J is TRBJ1-2, with TRBD1 identical over 7 bases. CDR3 length equals 13 residues. Trimming cost V 2 bases and J 8 bases; bases outside gene matches: 5. Germline V lookup: CDR1 MDHEN, CDR2 SYDVKM. The CDR3 DNA reads as TGTGCCAGCAGTTTACGGGACAGTAGAGGCTACACCTTC. It specifies CASSLRDSRGYTF.

The chain combines TRBV27 with TRBJ2-1; D is unclear. V lost 0 bases to trimming and J lost 7 bases, with 7 bases between them. CDR1 and CDR2 (germline): MNHEY, SMNVEV (reference sequence). This CDR3 is built from 13 residues. CDR3 coding DNA: TGTGCCAGCAGTTTATCGGCCAATAATGAGCAGTTCTTC. Its translation: CASSLSANNEQFF.

This clone was seen more than once but under ten times. The chain recombines TRBV19 with TRBJ1-5; 9 positions match TRBD1. The CDR3 length is 14 residues. Germline V gene lookup returns CDR1 LNHDA and CDR2 SQIVND (reference sequence). With 4 bases clipped from V and 4 bases from J, the junction kept 2 bases outside the gene matches. CDR3 coding DNA: TGTGCCAGTAGTAGGGGACAGGGTAATCAGCCCCAGCATTTT. Its translation is CASSRGQGNQPQHF.

The chain couples TRBV30 to TRBJ1-1; possible D gene TRBD1, 5 bases. This CDR3 is 16 amino acids long. The germline V and J ends were trimmed by 5 bases and 1 base, with 20 bases remaining between them. CDR1 is GTSNPN, CDR2 SVGIG, per germline (reference sequence). CDR3 region: CAWDGGVSTWNTEAFF. The CDR3 DNA is TGTGCCTGGGATGGGGGGGTGAGTACGTGGAACACTGAAGCTTTCTTT.

The gene calls are TRBV6-5 and TRBJ2-3, with D possibly matching TRBD2 (6 bases). The ends were cut back, 4 bases at V and 2 bases at J, with 10 bases in the middle. From germline, CDR1 is MNHEY and CDR2 SVGAGI. The CDR3 totals 14 residues. For the CDR3, the DNA is TGTGCCAGCAGTTCAGGGACTTACACAGATACGCAGTATTTT. Its translation is CASSSGTYTDTQYF.

This clone appeared a single time. The chain is built from TRBV1 and TRBJ1-1; TRBD1, the table's D call, was not compared with the DNA. TRBV1 is recorded as a pseudogene. This CDR3 comprises 16 residues. As DNA, the CDR3 is TGCACCAGCAGCTGCCCCCGGACAGGGGCAGACACTGAAGCTTTCTTT. Translating gives CTSSCPRTGADTEAFF.

This clone was picked up one time. This chain connects TRBV27 to TRBJ2-1; 14 bases line up with TRBD2. The CDR3 extends over 15 amino acids. V lost 5 bases to trimming and J lost 14 bases; unmatched junction nucleotides: 11. CDR1 and CDR2 (germline): MNHEY, SMNVEV (reference sequence). In DNA form, the CDR3 reads TGTGCCAGCAGTCCGGGGGGACTAGCGGGAGTCCGGAAGTTCTTC. This codes for CASSPGGLAGVRKFF.

This chain links TRBV11-2 with TRBJ2-7; 7 bases align to TRBD1. Germline CDR1 is SGHAT and CDR2 is FQNNGV. This CDR3 region has 13 residues. The V gene end was trimmed by 1 base and the J gene end by 7 bases; junction bases not matched to a gene: 4. The CDR3 sequence is CASSLGQGTEQYF. The CDR3 DNA reads as TGTGCCAGCAGCTTAGGACAGGGTACGGAGCAGTACTTC.

The V call is TRBV7-9, the J call TRBJ2-5, with unresolved D. V was cut by 5 bases and J by 1 base, with 11 bases left in between. The CDR3 loop spans 14 amino acids. CDR1 and CDR2 (germline): SEHNR, FQNEAQ (reference sequence). This CDR3 reads CASSMQASQETQYF. The CDR3 DNA reads as TGTGCCAGCAGCATGCAAGCCTCCCAAGAGACCCAGTACTTC.

The rearrangement uses TRBV4-1 and TRBJ1-1; D remains ambiguous. The germline gives CDR1 MGHRA, CDR2 YSYEKL. V lost 3 bases, J lost 1 base, and 9 bases lay in between. This CDR3 spans 14 amino acids. CDR3 loop: CASSQHSGNTEAFF. CDR3 bases: TGCGCCAGCAGCCAGCATTCGGGGAACACTGAAGCTTTCTTT.

This chain connects TRBV27 to TRBJ2-1, with 12 positions matching TRBD2. The V segment lost 1 base and the J segment 3 bases; nucleotides outside the gene matches: 7. This CDR3 contains 18 residues. The germline V gene encodes CDR1 MNHEY and CDR2 SMNVEV (reference sequence). The CDR3 nucleotides are TGTGCCAGCAGTTTATTCCCCGGGACTAGCGGGTTCTACAATGAGCAGTTCTTC. It yields the protein CASSLFPGTSGFYNEQFF.

This clone was counted a few times. This chain uses TRBV19 with TRBJ1-1; D unresolved. V dropped 4 bases and J dropped 1 base, with 10 bases sitting between them. Germline CDR1 and CDR2: LNHDA and SQIVND (reference sequence). This CDR3 comprises 14 residues. The CDR3 reads CASSRLEGNTEAFF. For the CDR3, the DNA is TGTGCCAGTAGTAGGCTGGAGGGGAACACTGAAGCTTTCTTT.

J is TRBJ1-1 and V is TRBV7-9, with D perhaps matching TRBD1 (5 bases). Trimming removed 5 bases at V and 5 bases at J, with 18 bases between. The CDR3 extends over 15 amino acids. Germline loops: CDR1 SEHNR, CDR2 FQNEAQ (reference sequence). CDR3 DNA sequence: TGTGCCAGCAGCAAGGGGCCAGCAATGATGACTGAAGCTTTCTTT. Translating gives CASSKGPAMMTEAFF.

The chain couples TRBV7-2 to TRBJ1-5; D remains unclear. V was trimmed by 2 bases and J by 6 bases, leaving 8 bases between them. The CDR3 has 13 amino acids. Germline lookup yields CDR1 SGHTA and CDR2 FQGNSA. In DNA, the CDR3 is TGTGCCAGCAGCTTAACAGCGGGTCAGCCCCAGCATTTT. It translates to CASSLTAGQPQHF.

The chain is built from TRBV23-1 and TRBJ1-3; possibly TRBD1 for D (5 bases). TRBV23-1 is assigned to the ORF class and has an uncertain function. Trimming removed 6 bases at V and 9 bases at J, with 21 bases between. The CDR3 spans 15 residues. CDR3 coding DNA: TGCGCCAGCAGACGATCCGAGGACAACGTGGGCACCATATATTTT. Encoded protein: CASRRSEDNVGTIYF.

J is TRBJ2-1 and V is TRBV5-1; D ambiguous. Between the trimmed V and J ends, which lost 1 base and 7 bases, there was a span of 18 bases. The CDR3 is made up of 16 amino acids. CDR1 SGHRS and CDR2 YFSETQ come from the germline V gene. CDR3: CASSLNQAPAGNEQFF. The CDR3 DNA reads as TGCGCCAGCAGCTTGAATCAGGCACCGGCTGGAAATGAGCAGTTCTTC.

A single count supports this clone. This chain uses TRBV7-8 with TRBJ2-5; the D gene is possibly TRBD2 (6 bases). Per germline, CDR1 SGHVS and CDR2 FQNEAQ. The CDR3 is 15 residues long. V dropped 3 bases and J dropped 4 bases, with 15 bases sitting between them. The CDR3 DNA is TGTGCCAGCAGCTTCAGTAGCGGATCGGGAGAGACCCAGTACTTC. It translates to CASSFSSGSGETQYF.

The chain couples TRBV7-8 to TRBJ1-1, with D possibly TRBD1 on 5 matching bases. CDR1 and CDR2 (germline): SGHVS, FQNEAQ. The V end lost 5 bases, the J end lost 6 bases, and 16 bases lay between the germline ends. The CDR3 loop spans 14 amino acids. This CDR3 is CASSLTQSRAEAFF. The CDR3 nucleotides read TGTGCCAGCAGCCTAACACAGAGCAGGGCTGAAGCTTTCTTT.

The chain is built from TRBV4-1 and TRBJ1-1, with D hard to call. Trimming cost V 7 bases and J 6 bases, with 18 bases left between them. CDR1 and CDR2 (germline): MGHRA, YSYEKL. This CDR3 has 14 amino acids. The CDR3 region is CASTETHQRPEAFF. CDR3 DNA sequence: TGCGCCAGCACCGAAACCCACCAGCGACCTGAAGCTTTCTTT.

The J gene is TRBJ2-3, the V gene TRBV28, with 11 nucleotides matching TRBD2. The CDR3 spans 16 residues. Trimming cost V 7 bases and J 1 base; bases outside gene matches: 7. Germline loops: CDR1 MDHEN, CDR2 SYDVKM. The CDR3 DNA reads TGTGCCAGCATCGGAACTAGCGGGGGACGCACAGATACGCAGTATTTT. Protein sequence: CASIGTSGGRTDTQYF.

The chain couples TRBV19 to TRBJ2-6; D may be TRBD2 (7 bases). The germline CDR1 and CDR2 sequences are LNHDA and SQIVND (reference sequence). The V end lost 2 bases, the J end lost 2 bases, and 10 bases lay between the germline ends. This CDR3 contains 16 residues. In DNA form, the CDR3 reads TGTGCCAGTAGTATAACGGGGGGCGCTGGGGCCAACGTCCTGACTTTC. This sequence encodes CASSITGGAGANVLTF.

This clone was found a few times. This chain uses TRBV6-1 with TRBJ1-3; D is undetermined. V lost 1 base and J lost 2, with 6 bases in between. Germline V gene lookup returns CDR1 MNHNS and CDR2 SASEGT. The CDR3 is made up of 14 amino acids. The CDR3 region is CASSEVSTGNTIYF. The CDR3 DNA reads TGTGCCAGCAGTGAAGTGTCAACTGGAAACACCATATATTTT.

The chain employs TRBV5-1 and TRBJ1-5; D call uncertain. V dropped 0 bases and J dropped 4 bases, with 11 bases sitting between them. From germline, CDR1 is SGHRS and CDR2 YFSETQ. This CDR3 is 15 amino acids long. For the CDR3, the DNA is TGCGCCAGCAGCTTGGATGGCCAGTCTAATCAGCCCCAGCATTTT. This encodes CASSLDGQSNQPQHF.

The V gene is TRBV29-1, the J gene TRBJ1-1; D might be TRBD1 (6 bases). Trimming left V 6 bases short and J 8 bases short, with 10 bases between. The CDR3 loop spans 10 amino acids. CDR1 is SQVTM and CDR2 is ANQGSEA in the germline V gene. The CDR3 reads CSVITGEAFF. The CDR3 DNA sequence: TGCAGCGTCATCACAGGGGAAGCTTTCTTT.

The chain joins TRBV28 to TRBJ2-7; no firm D call. CDR1 and CDR2 (germline): MDHEN, SYDVKM. The CDR3 covers 15 residues. V lost 5 bases to trimming and J lost 0 bases, with 14 bases between them. The CDR3 sequence is CASSNRGGSSYEQYF. Here the CDR3 DNA reads TGTGCCAGCAGTAACCGAGGCGGTAGCTCCTACGAGCAGTACTTC.

The rearrangement links TRBV9 to TRBJ2-1; no reliable D call. V lost 0 bases and J 0 bases, leaving 10 bases between the germline ends. Germline loops: CDR1 SGDLS, CDR2 YYNGEE. This CDR3 has 16 residues. The chain's CDR3 is CASSVGASTSYNEQFF. Here the CDR3 DNA reads TGTGCCAGCAGCGTAGGGGCTTCGACCTCCTACAATGAGCAGTTCTTC.

The CDR3 nucleotides read TGCGCCAGCAGCAATAGCGGGAGCACAGATACGCAGTATTTT. Translated: CASSNSGSTDTQYF. The chain couples TRBV5-1 to TRBJ2-3, with 7 bases identical to TRBD2. The CDR3 runs 14 residues. With 4 bases clipped from V and 0 bases from J, the junction kept 2 bases outside the gene matches. Germline V lookup: CDR1 SGHRS, CDR2 YFSETQ.

The gene calls are TRBV18 and TRBJ1-2; D is unclear. Trimming took off 6 bases at V and 0 bases at J, with 17 bases between the two ends. Per the germline V gene, CDR1 is KGHSH and CDR2 is LQKENI. The CDR3 extends over 16 amino acids. CDR3 sequence reads: CASSPLAEDTNYGYTF. The CDR3 DNA reads TGTGCCAGCTCCCCCCTGGCCGAGGATACTAACTATGGCTACACCTTC.

This clone has more than one count but fewer than ten. V is TRBV5-1 and J is TRBJ1-2, with TRBD1 as a possible D gene (5 bases). The germline CDR1 and CDR2 sequences are SGHRS and YFSETQ. V shed 2 bases and J shed 1 base, with 6 bases lying between them. The CDR3 has 13 amino acids. The CDR3 loop is CASSFDSNYGYTF. CDR3 nucleotide sequence: TGCGCCAGCAGCTTCGACAGTAACTATGGCTACACCTTC.